These T cell receptor beta chains were read from a single sample in a study of early T cells in non-severe SARS-CoV-2 infection. TCRdb reprocessed the 5' RACE reads via MiXCR and lists one record per CDR3 protein. This table has some 96,000 distinct CDR3 sequences, around 10% appearing once. The material sequenced was whole blood, taken at baseline. These receptors all stem from an adult who was a healthcare worker with PCR-confirmed SARS-CoV-2 infection or an uninfected control (not recorded which). Each CDR3 is given with its conserved first and last residue. The order of the fields is clone size, CDR3 length, V gene, CDR3 protein. For some rows the clone size is stated as once, few or many, or as a class when expanded; others skip it.

NA | 11 | TRBV27 | CASSGNYGYTF
few | 14 | TRBV7-8 | CASSLYGRDTEAFF
many | 14 | TRBV7-2 | CASSLAQGPYGYTF
NA | 20 | TRBV7-6 | CASTPSTGLAGLGDYNEQFF
many | 14 | TRBV3-1 | CASGEGFETDTQYF
many | 14 | TRBV27 | CASSGGRKYYEQYF
few | 14 | TRBV6-5 | CASSLGIAKNIQYF
few | 17 | TRBV6-2/TRBV6-3 | CASSYFGSSSGANVLIF
many | 15 | TRBV28 | CASSFNPGNSYEQYF
NA | 14 | TRBV7-9 | CASRPGTANSPLHF
many | 13 | TRBV29-1 | CSLRDTTVDEQFF
few | 16 | TRBV24-1 | CATSDPKDHSTDTQYF
many | 13 | TRBV2 | CASSGGPNQPQHF
NA | 19 | TRBV12-2 | CASRLRSSSWKLAKNIQYF
NA | 16 | TRBV9 | CASSVEDRALNGELFF
few | 15 | TRBV7-2 | CASSRAGTGSLKLFF
many | 13 | TRBV3-1 | CASSHLQDNEQFF
NA | 17 | TRBV29-1 | CSVVEESTSGSYNEQFF
few | 15 | TRBV5-1 | CASSLGLREGHEQFF
few | 16 | TRBV20-1 | CSARGLRDRALYGYTF
many | 13 | TRBV20-1 | CSATRAHGTEAFF
NA | 15 | TRBV24-1 | CATGGGENFHNEQFF
few | 17 | TRBV11-2 | CASSLRQDRKVADTQYF
NA | 15 | TRBV19 | CASSIGHGGHYEQYF
NA | 13 | TRBV2 | CASSAAVSGKLFF
once | 16 | TRBV6-5 | CASSPVGAGGVDTQYF
few | 19 | TRBV7-9 | CASSLGGAGGNWYENEQFF
few | 12 | TRBV30 | CAWSEENTEAFF
many | 18 | TRBV20-1 | CSARDAGPGRLSGNTIYF
few | 16 | TRBV5-1 | CASSLGPGEGNQPQHF
many | 12 | TRBV6-2/TRBV6-3 | CASSRRGGIQYF
NA | 16 | TRBV7-2 | CASSLAAGQGQETQYF
many | 13 | TRBV29-1 | CSAGAGVSYEQYF
NA | 14 | TRBV14 | CASSQVASTGELFF
NA | 14 | TRBV7-9 | CASSLSPSTDTQYF
NA | 14 | TRBV20-1 | CSAATSGRALEQYF
few | 15 | TRBV14 | CASSRRDRGTYEQYF
many | 15 | TRBV12-3/TRBV12-4 | CASSFRSQGAGEQYF
many | 16 | TRBV24-1 | CATSDPGTGDQNEQFF
few | 12 | TRBV7-9 | CASSPYDTLYTF
medium-sized | 13 | TRBV27 | CASSFTGGAEQYF
many | 15 | TRBV20-1 | CSASVSGGEADTQYF
few | 15 | TRBV7-9 | CASSPRGGSVWEQFF
few | 15 | TRBV3-1 | CASSPLGGETDTQYF